This T cell receptor beta chain derives from a study of regulatory T cells in long-lasting Graves disease. About this clonotype itself: Its cognate antigen is unknown.

Time point described: persistent/refractory GD, antithyroid drugs over 5 years with positive TRAb. With RNA extracted from PBMCs as input, the TCR library was made. Study results and limitations: Persistent disease showed a preference for TRBV28, TRBJ1-2 and TRBJ2-5.

For TCR beta, libraries came from iRepertoire HTBI primers and Arm-PCR of CDR3 regions. TCRdb redid the calling of the multiplex PCR reads with MiXCR, one entry per CDR3 protein. The sample consists of about 430,000 distinct CDR3 sequences, around 20% of them appearing once. Germline CDR1 reads KGHSH; CDR2 reads LQKENI. The CDR3 spans 15 residues. V dropped 0 bases and J dropped 3 bases, with 11 bases sitting between them. This sequence joins TRBV18 and TRBJ1-1; weak D call: TRBD1 (5 bases). The receptor was derived from a female donor with Graves disease. Here the sequenced sample was peripheral blood mononuclear cells (PBMCs), taken when the disease was refractory, from a patient treated with antithyroid drugs. DNA of the CDR3: TGTGCCAGCTCACCACCATCGGGACGGGACACTGAAGCTTTCTTT. Its translation: CASSPPSGRDTEAFF. The full variable domain, rest sourced from reference TRBV18 and TRBJ1-1, is NAGVMQNPRHLVRRRGQEARLRCSPMKGHSHVYWYRQLPEEGLKFMVYLQKENIIDESGMPKERFSAEFPKEGPSILRIQQVVRGDSAAYFCASSPPSGRDTEAFFGQGTRLTVV.